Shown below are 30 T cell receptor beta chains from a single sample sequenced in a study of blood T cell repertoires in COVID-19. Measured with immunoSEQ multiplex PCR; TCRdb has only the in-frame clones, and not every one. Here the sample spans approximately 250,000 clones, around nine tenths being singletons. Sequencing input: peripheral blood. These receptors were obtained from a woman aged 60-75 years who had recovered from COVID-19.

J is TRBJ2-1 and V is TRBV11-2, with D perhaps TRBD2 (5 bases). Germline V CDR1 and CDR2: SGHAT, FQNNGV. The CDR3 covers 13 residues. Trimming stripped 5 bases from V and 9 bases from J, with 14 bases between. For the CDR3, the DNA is TGTGCCAGCAGCCCGCGTAGAGGGCTTGAGCAGTTCTTC. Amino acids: CASSPRRGLEQFF.

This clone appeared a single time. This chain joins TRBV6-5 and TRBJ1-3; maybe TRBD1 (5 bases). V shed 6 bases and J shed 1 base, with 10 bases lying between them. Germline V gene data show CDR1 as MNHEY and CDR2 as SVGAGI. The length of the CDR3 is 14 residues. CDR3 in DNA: TGTGCCAGCAGCCAGGGAGGGTCTGGAAACACCATATATTTT. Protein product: CASSQGGSGNTIYF.

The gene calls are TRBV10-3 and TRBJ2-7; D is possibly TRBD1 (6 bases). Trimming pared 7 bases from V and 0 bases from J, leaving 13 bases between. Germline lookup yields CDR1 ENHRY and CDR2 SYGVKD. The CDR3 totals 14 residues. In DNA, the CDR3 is TGTGCCATCAAACAGGACAGATCCTCCTACGAGCAGTACTTC. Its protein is CAIKQDRSSYEQYF.

CDR3 nucleotides: TGTGCCAGCTCGTTCGAGGGGGCGCTTGGCTACACCTTC. It specifies CASSFEGALGYTF. This chain joins TRBV18 and TRBJ1-2, with 7 bases that match TRBD1. The germline CDR1 and CDR2 sequences are KGHSH and LQKENI. V gave up 6 bases and J gave up 7 bases; unmatched junction bases: 8. The CDR3 sequence is 13 residues long.

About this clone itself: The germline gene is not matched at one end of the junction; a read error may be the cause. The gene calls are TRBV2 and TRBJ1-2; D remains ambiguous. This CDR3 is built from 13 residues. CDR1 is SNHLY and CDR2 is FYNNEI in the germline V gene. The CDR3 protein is CASGDGPIYGYTF. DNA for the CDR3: TGTGCCAGCGGTGATGGCCCCATCTATGGCTACACCTTC.

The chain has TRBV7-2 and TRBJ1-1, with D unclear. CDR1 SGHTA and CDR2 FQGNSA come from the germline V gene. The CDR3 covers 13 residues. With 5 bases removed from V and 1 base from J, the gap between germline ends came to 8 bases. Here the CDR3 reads CASSPPGNTEAFF. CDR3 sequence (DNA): TGTGCCAGCAGCCCCCCGGGGAACACTGAAGCTTTCTTT.

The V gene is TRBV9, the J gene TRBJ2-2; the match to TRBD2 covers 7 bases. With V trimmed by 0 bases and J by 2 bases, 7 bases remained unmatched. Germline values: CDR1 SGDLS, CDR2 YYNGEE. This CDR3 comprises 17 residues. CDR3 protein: CASSVERAGKNTGELFF. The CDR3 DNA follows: TGTGCCAGCAGCGTAGAGCGAGCGGGGAAAAACACCGGGGAGCTGTTTTTT.

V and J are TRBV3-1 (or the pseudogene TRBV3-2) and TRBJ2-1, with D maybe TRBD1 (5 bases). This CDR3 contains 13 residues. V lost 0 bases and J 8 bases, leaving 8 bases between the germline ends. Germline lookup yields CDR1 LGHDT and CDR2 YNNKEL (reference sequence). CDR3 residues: CASSQERGHEQFF. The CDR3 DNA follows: TGTGCCAGCAGCCAAGAAAGGGGCCATGAGCAGTTCTTC.

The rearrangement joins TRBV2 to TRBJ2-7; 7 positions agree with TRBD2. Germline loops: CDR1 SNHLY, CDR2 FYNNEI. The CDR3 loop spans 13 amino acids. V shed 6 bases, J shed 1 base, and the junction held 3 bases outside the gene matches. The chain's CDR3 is CASRGGISYEQYF. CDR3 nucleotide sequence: TGTGCCAGCAGGGGGGGGATTTCCTACGAGCAGTACTTC.

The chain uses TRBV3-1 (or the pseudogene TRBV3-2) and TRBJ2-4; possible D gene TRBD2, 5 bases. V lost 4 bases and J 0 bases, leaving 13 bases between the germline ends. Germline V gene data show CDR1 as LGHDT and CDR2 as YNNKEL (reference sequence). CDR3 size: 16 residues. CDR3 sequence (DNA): TGTGCCAGCAGCCCCCACGGGGATGTAGCCAAAAACATTCAGTACTTC. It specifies CASSPHGDVAKNIQYF.

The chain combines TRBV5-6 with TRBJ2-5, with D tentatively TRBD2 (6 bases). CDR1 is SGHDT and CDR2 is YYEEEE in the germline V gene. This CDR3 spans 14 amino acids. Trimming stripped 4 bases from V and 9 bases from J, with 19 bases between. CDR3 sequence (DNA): TGTGCCAGCAGCGGGATGGCAGCACAGCGGGCCCAGTACTTC. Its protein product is CASSGMAAQRAQYF.

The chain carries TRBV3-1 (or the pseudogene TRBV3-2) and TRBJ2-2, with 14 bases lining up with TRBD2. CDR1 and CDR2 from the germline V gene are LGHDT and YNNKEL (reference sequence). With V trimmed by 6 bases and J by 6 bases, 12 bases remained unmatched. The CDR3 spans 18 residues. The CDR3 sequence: CASSHRDTGLAGAGELFF. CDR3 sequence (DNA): TGTGCCAGCAGTCACCGGGACACGGGACTAGCGGGGGCCGGGGAGCTGTTTTTT.

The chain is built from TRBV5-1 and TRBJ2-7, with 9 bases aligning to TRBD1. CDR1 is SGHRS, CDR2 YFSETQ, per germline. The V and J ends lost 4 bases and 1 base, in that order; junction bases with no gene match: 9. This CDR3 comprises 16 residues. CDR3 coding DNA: TGCGCCAGCAGCCAGGGGGCCGGGACAGGGTCCTACGAGCAGTACTTC. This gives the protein CASSQGAGTGSYEQYF.

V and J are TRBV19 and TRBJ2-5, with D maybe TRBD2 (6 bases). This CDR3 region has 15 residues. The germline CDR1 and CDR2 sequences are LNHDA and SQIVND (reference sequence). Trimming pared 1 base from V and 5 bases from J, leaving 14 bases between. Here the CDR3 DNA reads TGTGCCAGTAGTATAGGTCCTAGCGTAGGGGAGACCCAGTACTTC. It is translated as CASSIGPSVGETQYF.

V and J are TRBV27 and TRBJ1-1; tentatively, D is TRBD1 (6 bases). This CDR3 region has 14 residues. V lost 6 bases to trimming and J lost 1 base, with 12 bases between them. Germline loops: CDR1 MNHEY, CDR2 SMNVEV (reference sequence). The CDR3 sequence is CASRETGKNTEAFF. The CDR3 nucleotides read TGTGCCAGCAGGGAAACAGGGAAGAACACTGAAGCTTTCTTT.

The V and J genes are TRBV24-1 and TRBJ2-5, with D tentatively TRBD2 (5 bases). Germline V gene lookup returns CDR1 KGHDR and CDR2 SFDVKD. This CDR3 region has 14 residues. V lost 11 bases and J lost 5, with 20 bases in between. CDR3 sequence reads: CASSPSGMGETQYF. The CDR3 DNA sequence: TGTGCCAGCTCTCCTTCGGGGATGGGGGAGACCCAGTACTTC.

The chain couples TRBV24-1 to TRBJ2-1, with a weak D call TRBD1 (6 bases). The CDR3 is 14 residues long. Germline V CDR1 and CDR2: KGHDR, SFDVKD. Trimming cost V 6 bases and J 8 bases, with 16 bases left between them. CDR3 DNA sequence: TGTGCCACCAGTCGCAGGGGCCTGGGCGATGAGCAGTTCTTC. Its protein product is CATSRRGLGDEQFF.

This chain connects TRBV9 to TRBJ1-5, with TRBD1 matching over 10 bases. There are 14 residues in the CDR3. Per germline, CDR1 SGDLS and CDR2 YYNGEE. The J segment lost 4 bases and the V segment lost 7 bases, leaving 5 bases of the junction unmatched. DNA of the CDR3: TGTGCCAGCTCCGGGACAGGGGATAATCAGCCCCAGCATTTT. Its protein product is CASSGTGDNQPQHF.

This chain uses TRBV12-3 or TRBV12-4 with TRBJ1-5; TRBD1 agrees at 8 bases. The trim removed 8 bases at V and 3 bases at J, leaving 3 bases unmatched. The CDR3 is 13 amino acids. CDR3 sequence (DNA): TGTGCCAGCCGGACAGGGCTCAATCAGCCCCAGCATTTT. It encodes CASRTGLNQPQHF.

The CDR3 sequence is CALAQLARNTIYF. CDR3 DNA sequence: TGTGCCCTAGCCCAGTTGGCCAGGAACACCATATATTTT. The chain recombines TRBV6-5 with TRBJ1-3, with D hard to call. In germline, CDR1 is MNHEY, CDR2 SVGAGI. V shed 11 bases and J shed 7 bases, with 18 bases lying between them. This CDR3 has 13 residues.

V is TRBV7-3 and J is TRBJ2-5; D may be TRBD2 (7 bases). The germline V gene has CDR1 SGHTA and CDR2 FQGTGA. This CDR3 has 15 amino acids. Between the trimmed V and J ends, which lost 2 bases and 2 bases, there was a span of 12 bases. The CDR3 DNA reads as TGTGCCAGCAGCTTAGGGGGGGCATTACAAGAGACCCAGTACTTC. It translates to CASSLGGALQETQYF.

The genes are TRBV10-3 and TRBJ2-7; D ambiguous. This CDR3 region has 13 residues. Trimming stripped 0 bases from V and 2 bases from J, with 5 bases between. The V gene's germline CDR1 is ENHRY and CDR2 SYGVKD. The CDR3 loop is CAISESPTYEQYF. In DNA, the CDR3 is TGTGCCATCAGTGAGTCTCCAACCTACGAGCAGTACTTC.

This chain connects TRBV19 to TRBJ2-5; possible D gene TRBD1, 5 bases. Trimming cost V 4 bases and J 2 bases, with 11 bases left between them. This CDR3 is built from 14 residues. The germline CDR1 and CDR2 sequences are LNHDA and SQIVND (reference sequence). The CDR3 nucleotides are TGTGCCAGTAGTAAATACGACAGACAAGAGACCCAGTACTTC. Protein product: CASSKYDRQETQYF.

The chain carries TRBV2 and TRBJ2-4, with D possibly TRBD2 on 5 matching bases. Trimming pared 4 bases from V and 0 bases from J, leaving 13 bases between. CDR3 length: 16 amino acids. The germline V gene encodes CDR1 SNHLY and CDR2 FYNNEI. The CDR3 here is CASSVSGTLAKNIQYF. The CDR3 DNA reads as TGTGCCAGCAGTGTGAGCGGAACTCTAGCCAAAAACATTCAGTACTTC.

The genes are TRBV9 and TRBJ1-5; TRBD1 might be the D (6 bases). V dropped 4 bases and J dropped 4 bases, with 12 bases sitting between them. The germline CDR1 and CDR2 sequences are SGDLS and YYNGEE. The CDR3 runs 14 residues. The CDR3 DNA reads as TGTGCCAGCAGCCCTCAGGACAGTAATCAGCCCCAGCATTTT. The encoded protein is CASSPQDSNQPQHF.

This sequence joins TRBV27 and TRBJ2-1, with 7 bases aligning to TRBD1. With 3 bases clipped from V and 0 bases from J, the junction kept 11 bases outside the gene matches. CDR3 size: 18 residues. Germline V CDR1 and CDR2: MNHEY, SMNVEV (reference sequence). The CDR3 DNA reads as TGTGCCAGCAGTTTTTATCCCCGGACAGGTGACTCCTACAATGAGCAGTTCTTC. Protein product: CASSFYPRTGDSYNEQFF.

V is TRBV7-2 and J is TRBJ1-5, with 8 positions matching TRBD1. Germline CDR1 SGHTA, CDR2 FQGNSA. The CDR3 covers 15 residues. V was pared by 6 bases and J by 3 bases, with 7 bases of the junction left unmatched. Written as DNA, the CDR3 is TGTGCCAGCAGTTACGACAGGGGCGTCAATCAGCCCCAGCATTTT. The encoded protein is CASSYDRGVNQPQHF.

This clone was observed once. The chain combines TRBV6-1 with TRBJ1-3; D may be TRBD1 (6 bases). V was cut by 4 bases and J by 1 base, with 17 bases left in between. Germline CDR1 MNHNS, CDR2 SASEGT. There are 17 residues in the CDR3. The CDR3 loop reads CASSVGQGNLSGNTIYF. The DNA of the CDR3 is TGTGCCAGCAGTGTAGGTCAGGGGAATTTGTCTGGAAACACCATATATTTT.

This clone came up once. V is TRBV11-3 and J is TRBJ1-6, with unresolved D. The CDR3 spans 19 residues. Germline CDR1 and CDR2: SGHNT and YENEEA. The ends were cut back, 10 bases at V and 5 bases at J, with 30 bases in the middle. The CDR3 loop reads CATEPSPGRINNHNSPLHF. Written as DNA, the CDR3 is TGTGCCACTGAACCCTCCCCGGGTCGGATAAACAACCATAATTCACCCCTCCACTTT. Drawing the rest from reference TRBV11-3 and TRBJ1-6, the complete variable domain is EAGVVQSPRYKIIEKKQPVAFWCNPISGHNTLYWYLQNLGQGPELLIRYENEEAVDDSQLPKDRFSAERLKGVDSTLKIQPAELGDSAVYLCATEPSPGRINNHNSPLHFGNGTRLTVT.

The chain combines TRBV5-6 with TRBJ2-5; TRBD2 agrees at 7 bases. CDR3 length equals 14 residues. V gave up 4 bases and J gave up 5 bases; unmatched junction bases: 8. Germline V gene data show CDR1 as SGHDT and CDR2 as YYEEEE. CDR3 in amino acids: CASSTGLPDETQYF. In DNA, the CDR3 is TGTGCCAGCAGCACGGGACTACCGGACGAGACCCAGTACTTC.